The clone carrying this T cell receptor beta chain has a handful of counts. V gave up 7 bases and J gave up 1 base, with 16 bases separating them. CDR1 is SQVTM, CDR2 ANQGSEA, per germline. CDR3 length equals 14 residues. This sample stems from a study of PD-1 blockade in mismatch repair-deficient tumors. Overall study context: Patients had over ten mismatch repair-deficient cancer types and were previously treated and progressing.

TCRdb keeps only in-frame clones here, not all; method: immunoSEQ multiplex PCR. The sample yields some 120,000 clones, roughly 80% seen once. This receptor was identified in an adult with mismatch repair-deficient cancer. The rearrangement uses TRBV29-1 and TRBJ2-5; tentatively, D is TRBD2 (7 bases). Source: peripheral blood, taken approximately 60 weeks after starting pembrolizumab. The CDR3, as DNA: TGCAGCGCTGGGGGGAGGGGGAGCCAAGAGACCCAGTACTTC. Its translation: CSAGGRGSQETQYF.